Shown below are 25 T cell receptor beta chains from a single sample sequenced in a study of OX40 agonist ivuxolimab in advanced cancers. Clones were read by immunoSEQ multiplex PCR, and TCRdb kept only the in-frame ones, dropping some. This sample has 65,000 to 90,000 clones, with approximately 78% found just once. The source material was CD4+ or CD8+ T cells sorted from blood, sampled in a trial of the OX40 agonist ivuxolimab. These TCRs come from an adult with an advanced solid tumor such as melanoma, head and neck, liver or kidney cancer.

J is TRBJ2-7 and V is TRBV28, with a weak D call TRBD2 (5 bases). The CDR3 totals 15 residues. V was cut by 2 bases and J by 0 bases, with 11 bases left in between. Germline loops: CDR1 MDHEN, CDR2 SYDVKM. The CDR3 bases are TGTGCCAGCAGTTTAGAGGGTACCCTCTCCTACGAGCAGTACTTC. This codes for CASSLEGTLSYEQYF.

V usage is TRBV6-5 and J usage is TRBJ1-2; D might be TRBD1 (5 bases). Trimming pared 8 bases from V and 5 bases from J, leaving 9 bases between. The CDR3 totals 11 residues. Per the germline V gene, CDR1 is MNHEY and CDR2 is SVGAGI. The CDR3 bases are TGTGCCAGCCAGCCAGGGTATGGCTACACCTTC. This translates into CASQPGYGYTF.

This clone has only a few counts. The chain has TRBV5-1 and TRBJ1-1; D is uncertain. This CDR3 region has 13 residues. V was cut by 3 bases and J by 0 bases, with 6 bases left in between. The germline V gene encodes CDR1 SGHRS and CDR2 YFSETQ. The CDR3 nucleotides are TGCGCCAGCAGCTGGGAGCTGAACACTGAAGCTTTCTTT. Amino acid sequence: CASSWELNTEAFF.

This chain uses TRBV5-1 with TRBJ2-5; tentative D call: TRBD2 (5 bases). This CDR3 contains 15 residues. CDR1 and CDR2 (germline): SGHRS, YFSETQ. V was cut by 3 bases and J by 1 base, with 13 bases left in between. The CDR3 DNA is TGCGCCAGCAGCTCGGACGGACTGGGCCAAGAGACCCAGTACTTC. Translated: CASSSDGLGQETQYF.

The chain employs TRBV11-2 and TRBJ1-2; 9 bases map to TRBD1. Germline V gene lookup returns CDR1 SGHAT and CDR2 FQNNGV. V was clipped by 3 bases and J by 5 bases; unmatched bases: 10. This CDR3 has 16 residues. DNA for the CDR3: TGTGCCAGCAGCTTGGGGGGGACAGGGCCCCGTTATGGCTACACCTTC. This encodes CASSLGGTGPRYGYTF.

The V call is TRBV11-2, the J call TRBJ2-1, with 7 bases fitting TRBD2. The germline CDR1 and CDR2 sequences are SGHAT and FQNNGV. This CDR3 comprises 17 residues. Trimming removed 4 bases from V and 8 bases from J; junction bases left unmatched: 17. This CDR3 reads CASSSIYSRGIRDEQFF. The CDR3 DNA is TGTGCCAGCAGCTCAATTTACTCGCGGGGGATACGGGATGAGCAGTTCTTC.

The V call is TRBV7-6, the J call TRBJ1-5, with 7 nucleotides matching TRBD1. CDR3 length equals 14 residues. After removal of 6 bases from V and 1 base from J, the junction contained 3 bases not matched to a gene. Germline V gene lookup returns CDR1 SGHVS and CDR2 FNYEAQ. The CDR3 nucleotides read TGTGCCAGCAGTTCACAGGGGAGCAATCAGCCCCAGCATTTT. Translation gives CASSSQGSNQPQHF.

The rearrangement joins TRBV28 to TRBJ2-5; 9 bases fit TRBD1. V trimming: 6 bases; J trimming: 3 bases; junction bases outside the gene matches: 8. This CDR3 is 15 amino acids long. The germline gives CDR1 MDHEN, CDR2 SYDVKM. The CDR3 DNA follows: TGTGCCAGCAGCCCCACCGGGACAGGGAAAGAGACCCAGTACTTC. It is translated as CASSPTGTGKETQYF.

J is TRBJ2-3 and V is TRBV29-1; weak D call: TRBD1 (5 bases). The CDR3 length is 14 residues. From germline, CDR1 is SQVTM and CDR2 ANQGSEA. Between the trimmed V and J ends, which lost 6 bases and 5 bases, there was a span of 18 bases. The CDR3 region has the DNA TGCAGCGTGGCTCTTAGGACAAACCTAGATACGCAGTATTTT. Amino acids: CSVALRTNLDTQYF.

This clone occurred a few times. This chain links TRBV5-1 with TRBJ2-1; TRBD2 matches 12 bases. The CDR3 is made up of 15 amino acids. Trimming cost V 4 bases and J 7 bases; bases outside gene matches: 6. CDR1 SGHRS and CDR2 YFSETQ come from the germline V gene. CDR3 region: CASSQTSGSWNEQFF. DNA of the CDR3: TGCGCCAGCAGCCAGACTAGCGGGAGTTGGAATGAGCAGTTCTTC.

The rearrangement links TRBV28 to TRBJ1-4; maybe TRBD1 (5 bases). The CDR3 sequence is 15 residues long. V lost 8 bases and J 5 bases, leaving 18 bases between the germline ends. Germline V gene data show CDR1 as MDHEN and CDR2 as SYDVKM. CDR3: CASSSPGAGNEKLFF. CDR3 nucleotide sequence: TGTGCCAGCTCGTCACCTGGGGCGGGCAATGAAAAACTGTTTTTT.

The rearrangement uses TRBV2 and TRBJ2-7, with 8 positions matching TRBD2. V trimming: 6 bases; J trimming: 7 bases; junction bases outside the gene matches: 14. Germline V CDR1 and CDR2: SNHLY, FYNNEI. The CDR3 spans 15 residues. CDR3: CASRLLAVGGGEQYF. CDR3 bases: TGTGCCAGCAGGCTACTAGCGGTAGGAGGGGGAGAGCAGTACTTC.

The V gene is TRBV6-1, the J gene TRBJ2-3; D is possibly TRBD2 (6 bases). V lost 2 bases to trimming and J lost 2 bases, with 14 bases between them. This CDR3 has 16 residues. CDR1 is MNHNS, CDR2 SASEGT, per germline. CDR3 loop: CASSEYGGATTDTQYF. The DNA of the CDR3 is TGTGCCAGCAGTGAATACGGGGGAGCCACCACAGATACGCAGTATTTT.

This chain connects TRBV29-1 to TRBJ2-5; 11 nucleotides line up with TRBD2. CDR3 size: 15 residues. With V trimmed by 5 bases and J by 1 base, 6 bases remained unmatched. In germline, CDR1 is SQVTM, CDR2 ANQGSEA. In DNA form, the CDR3 reads TGCAGCGTTACCCTAGCGGGAGGTGTCCAAGAGACCCAGTACTTC. It translates to CSVTLAGGVQETQYF.

This clone was observed a few times. This rearrangement joins TRBV5-1 to TRBJ1-5, with D possibly matching TRBD1 (5 bases). The V end was cut by 4 bases, the J end by 3 bases, with 14 bases between. This CDR3 has 15 amino acids. CDR1 SGHRS and CDR2 YFSETQ come from the germline V gene. The DNA of the CDR3 is TGCGCCAGCAGCAATGGGGGGGTGATCAATCAGCCCCAGCATTTT. It translates to CASSNGGVINQPQHF.

The chain links TRBV4-3 to TRBJ1-2; D remains ambiguous. The CDR3 is made up of 15 amino acids. Looked up from germline, CDR1 is LGHNA and CDR2 is YSLEER. V was shortened by 0 bases and J by 0 bases, with 8 bases between the two germline ends. CDR3 sequence reads: CASSQDTGPNYGYTF. CDR3 bases: TGCGCCAGCAGCCAAGATACCGGCCCTAACTATGGCTACACCTTC.

The rearrangement uses TRBV10-3 and TRBJ2-1; D unresolved. CDR3 length: 12 residues. Germline CDR1 reads ENHRY; CDR2 reads SYGVKD. Trimming pared 2 bases from V and 6 bases from J, leaving 5 bases between. DNA of the CDR3: TGTGCCATCAGTGAGAATTCCAATGAGCAGTTCTTC. Protein: CAISENSNEQFF.

This clone was found many times. The J gene is TRBJ2-1, the V gene TRBV19, with 11 bases lining up with TRBD2. CDR1 is LNHDA, CDR2 SQIVND, per germline (reference sequence). This CDR3 has 13 amino acids. The J segment lost 12 bases and the V segment lost 10 bases, leaving 11 bases of the junction unmatched. This chain's CDR3 is CATTASGRFGQFF. The CDR3 DNA is TGTGCCACCACGGCTAGCGGGAGGTTTGGGCAGTTCTTC.

This clone has only a few counts. The chain is built from TRBV2 and TRBJ2-5; the match to TRBD2 covers 14 bases. V trimming: 3 bases; J trimming: 4 bases; junction bases outside the gene matches: 4. The CDR3 is 16 residues long. Germline lookup yields CDR1 SNHLY and CDR2 FYNNEI. For the CDR3, the DNA is TGTGCCAGCAGTGAGGGCGGACTAGCGGGAGGAGAGACCCAGTACTTC. Amino acids: CASSEGGLAGGETQYF.

The chain links TRBV9 to TRBJ1-2, with 8 bases identical to TRBD1. Germline CDR1 reads SGDLS; CDR2 reads YYNGEE. The CDR3 is 13 amino acids. Trimming cost V 2 bases and J 8 bases; bases outside gene matches: 5. DNA for the CDR3: TGTGCCAGCAGCGTCCAGGGGGCAGGAGGCTACACCTTC. Its translation: CASSVQGAGGYTF.

This clone was found a few times. This chain uses TRBV5-4 with TRBJ1-2; 7 positions agree with TRBD1. The V gene's germline CDR1 is SGHNT and CDR2 YYREEE (reference sequence). This CDR3 has 14 residues. With 4 bases clipped from V and 2 bases from J, the junction kept 5 bases outside the gene matches. CDR3 protein: CASSMGTENYGYTF. The DNA for the CDR3 is TGTGCCAGCAGCATGGGGACAGAGAACTATGGCTACACCTTC.

The chain has TRBV28 and TRBJ2-1, with D uncertain. The V gene lost 2 bases and the J gene lost 5 bases, with 4 bases spanning the gap. CDR3 length equals 12 residues. CDR1 and CDR2 from the germline V gene are MDHEN and SYDVKM. The CDR3 DNA is TGTGCCAGCAGTTTACGGGACAATGAGCAGTTCTTC. The encoded protein is CASSLRDNEQFF. Filled out from reference TRBV28 and TRBJ2-1, the complete variable domain reads DVKVTQSSRYLVKRTGEKVFLECVQDMDHENMFWYRQDPGLGLRLIYFSYDVKMKEKGDIPEGYSVSREKKERFSLILESASTNQTSMYLCASSLRDNEQFFGPGTRLTVL.

This clone has just one count. V and J are TRBV5-1 and TRBJ2-2; perhaps D is TRBD1 or TRBD2 (5 bases each). V shed 2 bases and J shed 6 bases, with 14 bases lying between them. The CDR3 has 15 residues. Germline values: CDR1 SGHRS, CDR2 YFSETQ. The CDR3 DNA sequence: TGCGCCAGCAGCTTTGCGTTGGGGCGGGCCGGGGAGCTGTTTTTT. Translated: CASSFALGRAGELFF.

The genes are TRBV7-9 and TRBJ2-3; D uncertain. Germline lookup yields CDR1 SEHNR and CDR2 FQNEAQ (reference sequence). Trimming shortened V by 1 base and J by 12 bases, and 14 bases separated the two germline ends. The CDR3 loop spans 13 amino acids. Here the CDR3 reads CASSLDVDPHQYF. CDR3 nucleotide sequence: TGTGCCAGCAGCTTAGATGTGGACCCCCACCAGTATTTT.

The rearrangement links TRBV5-1 to TRBJ2-5, with 7 positions matching TRBD2. After removal of 6 bases from V and 1 base from J, the junction contained 6 bases not matched to a gene. The CDR3 is 14 amino acids. Germline CDR1 SGHRS, CDR2 YFSETQ. CDR3 sequence reads: CASKSRTSQETQYF. The CDR3 DNA follows: TGCGCCAGCAAAAGTAGGACTAGCCAAGAGACCCAGTACTTC.